Below are 16 T cell receptor beta chains sequenced from a single sample in a study of blood T cell repertoires in COVID-19. Measured with immunoSEQ multiplex PCR; TCRdb has only the in-frame clones, and not every one. This sample has roughly 190,000 clones, with roughly 85% found just once. Sequenced material: peripheral blood. These receptors all stem from a woman aged 60-70 years with acute or convalescent COVID-19.

The chain links TRBV30 to TRBJ2-1, with 8 bases that match TRBD1. Germline V gene data show CDR1 as GTSNPN and CDR2 as SVGIG (reference sequence). CDR3 size: 14 residues. With V trimmed by 3 bases and J by 9 bases, 10 bases remained unmatched. The chain's CDR3 is CAWRGQGGLSEQFF. In DNA, the CDR3 is TGTGCCTGGAGAGGACAGGGTGGACTTTCTGAGCAGTTCTTC.

The gene calls are TRBV11-2 and TRBJ1-4; 9 bases fit TRBD1. The V and J ends lost 5 bases and 6 bases, in that order; junction bases with no gene match: 19. Germline loops: CDR1 SGHAT, CDR2 FQNNGV. The CDR3 is 19 amino acids. The CDR3 nucleotides are TGTGCCAGCAGCGCCTACCCCCCGACCGCCGGGACAGGGTATGAAAAACTGTTTTTT. This sequence encodes CASSAYPPTAGTGYEKLFF.

The chain is built from TRBV29-1 and TRBJ1-1; 7 nucleotides match TRBD1. CDR3 size: 12 residues. The germline V gene encodes CDR1 SQVTM and CDR2 ANQGSEA. J gave up 1 base and V 4 bases, and 0 bases lay outside the gene matches. The CDR3 loop is CSVGQGNTEAFF. Here the CDR3 DNA reads TGCAGCGTTGGACAGGGGAACACTGAAGCTTTCTTT.

The chain is built from TRBV7-9 and TRBJ2-2; D not resolved. The V end lost 3 bases, the J end lost 6 bases, and 8 bases lay between the germline ends. In germline, CDR1 is SEHNR, CDR2 FQNEAQ (reference sequence). The CDR3 spans 13 residues. The CDR3 DNA is TGTGCCAGCAGCTTGCTAAACTCCGGGGAGCTGTTTTTT. It encodes CASSLLNSGELFF. The whole variable domain, filled in from reference TRBV7-9 and TRBJ2-2, reads DTGVSQNPRHKITKRGQNVTFRCDPISEHNRLYWYRQTLGQGPEFLTYFQNEAQLEKSRLLSDRFSAERPKGSFSTLEIQRTEQGDSAMYLCASSLLNSGELFFGEGSRLTVL.

The rearrangement links TRBV7-9 to TRBJ2-2; 8 bases fit TRBD1. CDR1 is SEHNR and CDR2 is FQNEAQ in the germline V gene (reference sequence). The CDR3 length is 16 residues. With V trimmed by 2 bases and J by 7 bases, 9 bases remained unmatched. The CDR3 DNA is TGTGCCAGCAGCTTAACGGACAGGGACGGAAACGGGGAGCTGTTTTTT. This encodes CASSLTDRDGNGELFF. The whole variable domain, filled in from reference TRBV7-9 and TRBJ2-2, reads DTGVSQNPRHKITKRGQNVTFRCDPISEHNRLYWYRQTLGQGPEFLTYFQNEAQLEKSRLLSDRFSAERPKGSFSTLEIQRTEQGDSAMYLCASSLTDRDGNGELFFGEGSRLTVL.

The V call is TRBV11-2, the J call TRBJ1-1; no firm D call. The V and J ends lost 3 bases and 0 bases respectively, with 14 bases between them. The CDR3 extends over 16 amino acids. CDR1 SGHAT and CDR2 FQNNGV come from the germline V gene. This CDR3 is CASSFGLAPMNTEAFF. The CDR3 DNA follows: TGTGCCAGCAGCTTTGGGCTGGCCCCGATGAACACTGAAGCTTTCTTT.

The chain joins TRBV5-1 to TRBJ2-1; TRBD2 aligns across 9 bases. V was pared by 0 bases and J by 4 bases, with 14 bases of the junction left unmatched. This CDR3 spans 19 amino acids. Looked up from germline, CDR1 is SGHRS and CDR2 is YFSETQ. The CDR3 reads CASSLVGIIGLATYNEQFF. The CDR3 coding sequence is TGCGCCAGCAGCTTGGTGGGTATTATCGGACTAGCGACTTACAATGAGCAGTTCTTC.

V and J are TRBV28 and TRBJ1-2; TRBD1 is a possible D gene (5 bases). Germline CDR1 is MDHEN and CDR2 is SYDVKM. The ends were cut back, 7 bases at V and 6 bases at J, with 18 bases in the middle. The CDR3 is made up of 14 amino acids. CDR3 sequence (DNA): TGTGCCAGCATCCCCGGGGGTTCTCGCGATGGCTACACCTTC. Translating it yields CASIPGGSRDGYTF.

The chain combines TRBV28 with TRBJ1-3, with 9 bases aligning to TRBD1. J gave up 2 bases and V 5 bases, and 13 bases lay outside the gene matches. CDR1 and CDR2 (germline): MDHEN, SYDVKM. The CDR3 is made up of 18 amino acids. The CDR3 DNA reads as TGTGCCAGCAGTACACCATTGCCGGGACAGGGCCCTGGAAACACCATATATTTT. Translating it yields CASSTPLPGQGPGNTIYF.

The chain uses TRBV28 and TRBJ1-2, with 8 positions matching TRBD1. J lost 4 bases, V lost 7 bases, and 14 bases had no gene match. The germline V gene encodes CDR1 MDHEN and CDR2 SYDVKM. The CDR3 sequence is 16 residues long. The CDR3 sequence: CASTPGGTGTGYGYTF. The CDR3 nucleotides read TGTGCCAGCACCCCCGGGGGGACAGGAACCGGCTATGGCTACACCTTC.

This clone occurred once. This chain's CDR3 is CASSAPRVSRDTEAFF. The CDR3, as DNA: TGTGCCAGCAGTGCCCCCAGGGTCAGCCGCGACACTGAAGCTTTCTTT. The V call is TRBV6-1, the J call TRBJ1-1; weak D call: TRBD1 (5 bases). The germline V gene encodes CDR1 MNHNS and CDR2 SASEGT. V lost 4 bases, J lost 3 bases, and 18 bases lay in between. CDR3 length: 16 residues.

This clone was seen a few times. The chain carries TRBV3-1 (or the pseudogene TRBV3-2) and TRBJ1-3; possibly TRBD1 for D (6 bases). V was cut by 4 bases and J by 0 bases, with 13 bases left in between. CDR1 and CDR2 (germline): LGHDT, YNNKEL (reference sequence). The CDR3 is 16 amino acids. For the CDR3, the DNA is TGTGCCAGCAGCCTTACAACAGGGATCTCTGGAAACACCATATATTTT. The encoded protein is CASSLTTGISGNTIYF.

The chain uses TRBV4-1 and TRBJ1-1; D ambiguous. V was clipped by 1 base and J by 5 bases, with 8 bases between them. Germline CDR1 reads MGHRA; CDR2 reads YSYEKL. CDR3 length equals 13 residues. The chain's CDR3 is CASSQVVITEAFF. The DNA for the CDR3 is TGCGCCAGCAGCCAAGTAGTTATAACTGAAGCTTTCTTT.

The J gene is TRBJ2-1, the V gene TRBV3-1 (or the pseudogene TRBV3-2), with D unresolved. CDR3 size: 11 residues. In germline, CDR1 is LGHDT, CDR2 YNNKEL (reference sequence). V lost 4 bases and J lost 7, with 5 bases in between. The CDR3 sequence is CASSLINEQFF. CDR3 coding DNA: TGTGCCAGCAGCCTTATTAATGAGCAGTTCTTC.

This clone showed up just a few times. V gene TRBV30 combines with J gene TRBJ2-3; tentative D call: TRBD1 (6 bases). The CDR3 consists of 17 residues. Germline CDR1 GTSNPN, CDR2 SVGIG (reference sequence). V was shortened by 3 bases and J by 3 bases, with 22 bases between the two germline ends. CDR3 in amino acids: CAWRVPSWTASTDTQYF. The CDR3 coding sequence is TGTGCCTGGAGGGTCCCTTCCTGGACAGCGTCTACAGATACGCAGTATTTT.

This clone was counted only a few times. The gene calls are TRBV6-5 and TRBJ1-5; D perhaps matches TRBD1 (6 bases). This CDR3 has 14 residues. Germline V lookup: CDR1 MNHEY, CDR2 SVGAGI. V lost 5 bases, J lost 5 bases, and 13 bases lay in between. The DNA for the CDR3 is TGTGCCAGCAGTCGGACAGTAAACGATCAGCCCCAGCATTTT. Amino acids: CASSRTVNDQPQHF.